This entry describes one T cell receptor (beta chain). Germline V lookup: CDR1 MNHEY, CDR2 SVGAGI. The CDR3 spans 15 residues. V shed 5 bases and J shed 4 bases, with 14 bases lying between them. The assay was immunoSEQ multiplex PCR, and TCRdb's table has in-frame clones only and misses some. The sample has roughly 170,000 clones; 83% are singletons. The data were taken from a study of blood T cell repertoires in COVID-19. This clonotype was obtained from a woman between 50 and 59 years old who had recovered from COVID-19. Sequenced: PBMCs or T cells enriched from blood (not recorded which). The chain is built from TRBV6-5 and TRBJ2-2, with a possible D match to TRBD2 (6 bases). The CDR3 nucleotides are TGTGCCAGCAGTACACCGGGGGTTCTCACCGGGGAGCTGTTTTTT. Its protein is CASSTPGVLTGELFF.